This T cell receptor beta chain was documented in a study of CD8+ T cells in alopecia areata. Study-level background: Those treated were given oral tofacitinib at 5 to 10 mg twice daily. People stayed on tofacitinib for 6 to 18 months, then stopped the drug for 6 months.

Reverse transcribed after extraction, RNA yielded cDNA as the sequencing template. Measured with immunoSEQ multiplex PCR; TCRdb has only the in-frame clones, and not every one. The table shows about 150,000 clones, with around 87% occurring only once. In regard to this clone: Its cognate antigen is unknown.

Study-wide findings and caveats: Clonality exceeded that of normal scalp in lesional scalp, most notably in alopecia totalis/universalis.

Peripheral blood, together with lesional scalp punch biopsies, was collected from alopecia areata patients. Trimming at V came to 4 bases and at J to 2 bases, leaving 4 bases not matched to a gene. The V gene's germline CDR1 is SQVTM and CDR2 ANQGSEA. This CDR3 spans 14 amino acids. This TCR was recovered from a human donor with alopecia areata. The chain uses TRBV29-1 and TRBJ2-1; 8 bases agree with TRBD2. The specimen was CD8+ T cells sorted from blood, collected at week 0. CDR3 loop: CSVGGAGAYNEQFF. The CDR3 DNA reads as TGCAGCGTTGGAGGAGCGGGAGCCTACAATGAGCAGTTCTTC.